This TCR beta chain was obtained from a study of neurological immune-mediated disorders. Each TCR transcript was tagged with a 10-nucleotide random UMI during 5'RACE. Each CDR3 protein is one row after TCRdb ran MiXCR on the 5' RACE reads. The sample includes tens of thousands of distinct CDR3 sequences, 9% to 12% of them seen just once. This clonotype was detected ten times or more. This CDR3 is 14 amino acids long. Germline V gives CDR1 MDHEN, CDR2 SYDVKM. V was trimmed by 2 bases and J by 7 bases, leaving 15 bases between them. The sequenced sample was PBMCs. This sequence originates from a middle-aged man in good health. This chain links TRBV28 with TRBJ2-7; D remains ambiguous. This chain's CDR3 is CASSLGSLSWEQYF. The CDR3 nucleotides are TGTGCCAGCAGTTTAGGCTCACTATCGTGGGAGCAGTACTTC.